A selection of T cell receptor beta chains follows, all from one sample in a study of CD8 T cells in ankylosing spondylitis. One entry per CDR3 protein results from TCRdb running MiXCR on the 5' RACE reads. Altogether about 340,000 distinct CDR3 sequences are present, about 20% being singletons, with the ten largest covering 13%. Sequenced sample: blood, either unsorted or a sorted T cell fraction (not recorded which). The receptors were gathered from a male donor with ankylosing spondylitis or in good health (not recorded which). Both conserved end residues are part of each CDR3. Fields, in order: J gene, V gene, CDR3 protein.

J gene: TRBJ2-1; V gene: TRBV18; CDR3 protein: CASSPTIDRDKDNEQFF
J gene: TRBJ2-7; V gene: TRBV7-8; CDR3 protein: CASSSPGQGREQYF
J gene: TRBJ2-3; V gene: TRBV2; CDR3 protein: CASTPRSGNADTQYF
J gene: TRBJ2-5; V gene: TRBV10-3; CDR3 protein: CATLDPSGGFRETQYF
J gene: TRBJ2-2; V gene: TRBV27; CDR3 protein: CASSLSPYNTGELFF
J gene: TRBJ2-1; V gene: TRBV4-2; CDR3 protein: CASSQDDGTGYGYNEQFF
J gene: TRBJ2-3; V gene: TRBV7-8; CDR3 protein: CASSLRLAGEQGDTQYF
J gene: TRBJ1-2; V gene: TRBV20-1; CDR3 protein: CSAKQGIYGYTF
J gene: TRBJ2-3; V gene: TRBV11-2; CDR3 protein: CASSLEVGPADTQYF
J gene: TRBJ1-1; V gene: TRBV5-5; CDR3 protein: CASSLGQSEGTEAFF
J gene: TRBJ2-7; V gene: TRBV7-2; CDR3 protein: CASSEIGISYEQYF
J gene: TRBJ1-1; V gene: TRBV11-2; CDR3 protein: CASSLDLGPEAFF
J gene: TRBJ2-7; V gene: TRBV12-3/TRBV12-4; CDR3 protein: CASSLVPNTVSYEQYF
J gene: TRBJ2-7; V gene: TRBV7-9; CDR3 protein: CASQTGTAYEQYF
J gene: TRBJ2-3; V gene: TRBV20-1; CDR3 protein: CSARGLAADTQYF
J gene: TRBJ2-4; V gene: TRBV5-1; CDR3 protein: CASSLIGQGWDIQYF
J gene: TRBJ1-1; V gene: TRBV12-3/TRBV12-4; CDR3 protein: CASSLRGGVNTEAFF
J gene: TRBJ2-6; V gene: TRBV7-9; CDR3 protein: CASRPGTGGTGANVLTF
J gene: TRBJ2-2; V gene: TRBV29-1; CDR3 protein: CSVAENTGELFF
J gene: TRBJ2-7; V gene: TRBV20-1; CDR3 protein: CSAREEGSAEQYF
J gene: TRBJ2-1; V gene: TRBV24-1; CDR3 protein: CATSDPDRFYNEQFF
J gene: TRBJ2-7; V gene: TRBV12-3/TRBV12-4; CDR3 protein: CASSSPGSIYEQYF
J gene: TRBJ2-5; V gene: TRBV2; CDR3 protein: CATRLAGVQETQYF
J gene: TRBJ2-1; V gene: TRBV29-1; CDR3 protein: CRVEGRGVRGNEQFF
J gene: TRBJ2-5; V gene: TRBV4-2; CDR3 protein: CASSQETSGFQTQYF
J gene: TRBJ2-6; V gene: TRBV12-3/TRBV12-4; CDR3 protein: CASSSGTGANVLTF
J gene: TRBJ2-3; V gene: TRBV7-6; CDR3 protein: CASSLWQVGADTQYF
J gene: TRBJ2-5; V gene: TRBV12-3/TRBV12-4; CDR3 protein: CASRTGTTPTETQYF
J gene: TRBJ1-4; V gene: TRBV20-1; CDR3 protein: CSARWAGPTLGVEKLFF
J gene: TRBJ1-1; V gene: TRBV29-1; CDR3 protein: CSVENSNTEAFF
J gene: TRBJ1-2; V gene: TRBV12-3/TRBV12-4; CDR3 protein: CASSFGGSPGYTF
J gene: TRBJ2-3; V gene: TRBV9; CDR3 protein: CASSGATSGGTTDTQYF
J gene: TRBJ2-7; V gene: TRBV12-3/TRBV12-4; CDR3 protein: CASSFVFVAGEENQYF
J gene: TRBJ2-1; V gene: TRBV7-9; CDR3 protein: CASSPRDQTSYNEQFF
J gene: TRBJ1-1; V gene: TRBV19; CDR3 protein: CASSIGGQGEAFF
J gene: TRBJ1-2; V gene: TRBV27; CDR3 protein: CASSFGIGSNYGYTF
J gene: TRBJ2-3; V gene: TRBV4-1; CDR3 protein: CASSGSGLLGTDTQYF
J gene: TRBJ2-3; V gene: TRBV2; CDR3 protein: CASSPRQGMVDTQYF
J gene: TRBJ2-7; V gene: TRBV7-9; CDR3 protein: CASSPPGTGPTYEQYF
J gene: TRBJ2-7; V gene: TRBV19; CDR3 protein: CASSIKGGREQYF
J gene: TRBJ1-1; V gene: TRBV6-1; CDR3 protein: CASSGRMGTEAFF